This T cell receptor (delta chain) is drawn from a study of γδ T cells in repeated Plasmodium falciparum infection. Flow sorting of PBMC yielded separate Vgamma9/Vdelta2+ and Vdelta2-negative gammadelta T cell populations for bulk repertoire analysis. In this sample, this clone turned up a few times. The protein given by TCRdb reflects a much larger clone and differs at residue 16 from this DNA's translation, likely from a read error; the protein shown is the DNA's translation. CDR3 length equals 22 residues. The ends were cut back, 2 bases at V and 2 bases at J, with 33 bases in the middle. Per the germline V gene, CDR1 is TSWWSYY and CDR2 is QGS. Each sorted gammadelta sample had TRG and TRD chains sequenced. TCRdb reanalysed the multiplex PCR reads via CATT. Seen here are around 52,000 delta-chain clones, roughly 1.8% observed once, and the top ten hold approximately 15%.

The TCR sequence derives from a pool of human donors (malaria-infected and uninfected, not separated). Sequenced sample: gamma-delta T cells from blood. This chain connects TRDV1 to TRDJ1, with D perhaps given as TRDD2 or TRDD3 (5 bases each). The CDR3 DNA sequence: TGTGCTCTTGGGGAAAGTCTACTTGACCTACTCCATGGGGACGTGGAAACCGATAAACTCATCTTT. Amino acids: CALGESLLDLLHGDVETDKLIF.